The clone carrying this T cell receptor (beta chain) was seen more than once but under ten times. Its matching antigen is unknown. The sample is drawn from a study of T cell repertoires in cytomegalovirus infection. About the study: CMV infection and matching HLA type were both indicated by public TCR beta signatures.

Via MiXCR, TCRdb re-called the reads, giving one row per CDR3 protein. Seen here are roughly 990,000 distinct CDR3 sequences, 25% to 40% observed once, and the top ten hold roughly 13%. V was trimmed by 1 base and J by 4 bases, leaving 10 bases between them. Germline V gene sequence: CDR1 SEHNR, CDR2 FQNEAQ (reference sequence). The length of the CDR3 is 14 residues. The clonotype comes from a human donor in good health (CMV status not recorded). Some clones in this sample may be carry-over from other donors' samples. This rearrangement joins TRBV7-9 to TRBJ1-1, with D maybe TRBD1 (6 bases). This specimen consisted of cultured CD8+ T cells from PBMCs, obtained from culture after CMV antigen stimulation. The CDR3 here is CASSLGQEFTEAFF. Here the CDR3 DNA reads TGTGCCAGCAGCTTAGGACAGGAGTTCACTGAAGCTTTCTTT.